This TCR beta chain came from a study of STAT5B mutations in CD4+ large granular lymphocyte leukemia. Study-level results: About a quarter of private leukemic clonotypes occurred rarely in other patients' non-leukemic repertoires.

Controls came from buffy coats of healthy blood donors. V lost 5 bases and J lost 1, with 10 bases in between. Germline CDR1 reads SNHLY; CDR2 reads FYNNEI. The CDR3 totals 14 residues. Produced via immunoSEQ multiplex PCR; TCRdb's table is partial and in-frame only. Of around 33,000 clones listed, approximately 73% are singletons. In regard to this clone: Its antigen is undetermined.

The rearrangement links TRBV2 to TRBJ2-3, with D hard to call. This sequence originates from a human donor in good health. Source material: CD4+ T cells from blood buffy coats. As DNA, the CDR3 is TGTGCCAGCAGTTTTTCAGGTGGCACAGATACGCAGTATTTT. The encoded protein is CASSFSGGTDTQYF.